The rows below give T cell receptor beta chains drawn from one sample of a study of blood T cell repertoires in COVID-19. The repertoire was sequenced with immunoSEQ multiplex PCR; TCRdb's copy has only in-frame clones and lacks some. Of roughly 290,000 clones listed, 75% to 90% are singletons. The source material was PBMCs or T cells enriched from blood (not recorded which). All receptors derive from a woman aged 40 to 49 who had recovered from COVID-19. Both conserved end residues are part of each CDR3. D genes are given only for firm matches. Only some rows state a clone size, as once, few, many or a class for expanded clones.

TRBV12-3/TRBV12-4,-,TRBJ2-1,-,13,CASSLALSGEQFF,TGTGCCAGCAGTCTGGCCTTGAGCGGGGAGCAGTTCTTC
TRBV9,once,TRBJ2-1,TRBD2,17,CASSDKITSGGNNEQFF,TGTGCCAGCAGCGACAAGATTACTAGCGGGGGAAACAATGAGCAGTTCTTC
TRBV5-1,-,TRBJ2-2,TRBD2,17,CASSLGTSGVDTGELFF,TGCGCCAGCAGCCTCGGGACTAGCGGGGTAGACACCGGGGAGCTGTTTTTT
TRBV5-1,-,TRBJ2-2,TRBD2,15,CASSREGISTGELFF,TGCGCCAGCAGTCGGGAGGGGATTTCAACCGGGGAGCTGTTTTTT
TRBV5-1,-,TRBJ2-1,-,15,CASRPGLDSYNEQFF,TGCGCCAGCAGGCCGGGACTGGACTCCTACAATGAGCAGTTCTTC
TRBV5-6,-,TRBJ1-1,-,13,CASSLPGSTEAFF,TGTGCCAGCAGCTTGCCCGGGAGCACTGAAGCTTTCTTT
TRBV7-2,-,TRBJ1-2,TRBD1,16,CASSYEGTGTSYGYTF,TGTGCCAGCAGCTACGAGGGGACAGGGACCTCCTATGGCTACACCTTC
TRBV27,-,TRBJ1-5,TRBD1,16,CASSLTGGHGNQPQHF,TGTGCCAGCAGTTTAACAGGGGGACATGGCAATCAGCCCCAGCATTTT
TRBV5-1,-,TRBJ2-1,-,14,CASSETSSYNEQFF,TGCGCCAGCAGCGAAACTAGCTCCTACAATGAGCAGTTCTTC
TRBV18,-,TRBJ1-2,-,18,CASSPIALQRDFLYGYTF,TGTGCCAGCTCACCGATCGCCTTACAGAGGGATTTCCTCTATGGCTACACCTTC
TRBV9,-,TRBJ2-1,-,15,CASSVAGSPGNEQFF,TGTGCCAGCAGCGTGGCGGGAAGCCCTGGCAATGAGCAGTTCTTC
TRBV5-3,few,TRBJ1-2,TRBD1,13,CARSLGQGYGYTF,TGTGCCAGAAGCTTGGGACAGGGCTATGGCTACACCTTC
TRBV2,few,TRBJ1-2,-,14,CASSEKGAGYGYTF,TGTGCCAGCAGTGAGAAGGGAGCTGGCTATGGCTACACCTTC
TRBV7-9,-,TRBJ1-1,-,13,CASSPQMNTEAFF,TGTGCCAGCAGCCCTCAGATGAACACTGAAGCTTTCTTT
TRBV2,-,TRBJ2-7,TRBD2,15,CASRARTSGRGEQYF,TGTGCCAGCAGGGCCCGTACTAGCGGGAGGGGCGAGCAGTACTTC
TRBV9,-,TRBJ1-6,-,15,CASSLQGLYNSPLHF,TGTGCCAGCAGCTTACAGGGCTTATATAATTCACCCCTCCACTTT
TRBV30,-,TRBJ1-2,TRBD1,14,CAWSGAGTEYGYTF,TGTGCCTGGAGTGGGGCAGGGACAGAGTATGGCTACACCTTC
TRBV14,-,TRBJ2-5,-,13,CASANRGRETQYF,TGTGCCAGCGCCAACCGAGGAAGGGAGACCCAGTACTTC
TRBV5-1,-,TRBJ2-7,-,14,CASSWTIYSYEQYF,TGCGCCAGCAGCTGGACAATATATTCGTACGAGCAGTACTTC
TRBV5-1,-,TRBJ2-3,-,16,CASSSGVEGATDTQYF,TGCGCCAGCAGCTCGGGGGTGGAGGGGGCCACAGATACGCAGTATTTT
TRBV7-7,once,TRBJ2-2,TRBD2,15,CASSRVGGYTGELFF,TGTGCTAGCAGCCGAGTCGGGGGGTACACCGGGGAGCTGTTTTTT
TRBV3-1/TRBV3-2,-,TRBJ1-6,-,14,CASSQDRRISPLHF,TGTGCCAGCAGCCAAGATCGGAGGATTTCACCCCTCCACTTT
TRBV19,-,TRBJ1-5,TRBD1,16,CASRPGRDRGDQPQHF,TGTGCCAGTAGACCCGGCCGGGACAGGGGCGACCAGCCCCAGCATTTT
TRBV7-2,-,TRBJ1-2,-,13,CASSPRYNYGYTF,TGTGCCAGCAGCCCGAGATATAACTATGGCTACACCTTC
TRBV20-1,few,TRBJ1-3,-,14,CSASVSTSGNTIYF,TGCAGTGCTAGTGTGTCTACCTCTGGAAACACCATATATTTT
TRBV7-2,-,TRBJ1-3,-,15,CASSFQGNSGNTIYF,TGTGCCAGCAGCTTCCAGGGTAACTCTGGAAACACCATATATTTT
TRBV10-3,-,TRBJ1-2,TRBD1,15,CAISDWAGGSYGYTF,TGTGCCATCAGTGATTGGGCAGGGGGAAGCTATGGCTACACCTTC
TRBV7-9,-,TRBJ2-1,-,14,CASSPLTTHNEQFF,TGTGCCAGCAGCCCGTTGACTACCCACAATGAGCAGTTCTTC
TRBV19,-,TRBJ1-2,-,16,CASSTLSGVRQHGYTF,TGTGCCAGTAGTACCCTCTCAGGGGTACGTCAACATGGCTACACCTTC
TRBV9,-,TRBJ1-1,-,14,CASSVGPGQLEAFF,TGTGCCAGCAGCGTAGGCCCCGGACAGCTTGAAGCTTTCTTT
TRBV6-2/TRBV6-3,-,TRBJ2-1,-,12,CASSSDYNEQFF,TGTGCCAGCAGTAGCGATTACAATGAGCAGTTCTTC
TRBV9,-,TRBJ2-3,TRBD1,15,CASSAVGTDTDTQYF,TGTGCCAGCAGCGCGGTCGGGACAGACACAGATACGCAGTATTTT
TRBV2,-,TRBJ1-2,-,14,CASRAAAVYYGYTF,TGTGCCAGCAGGGCGGCCGCCGTGTACTATGGCTACACCTTC
TRBV12-5,-,TRBJ1-1,-,17,CASGLVAAQDSPTGAFF,TGTGCTAGTGGTTTGGTCGCCGCCCAGGACAGCCCCACGGGAGCTTTCTTT
TRBV5-1,few,TRBJ2-5,TRBD1,16,CASSGGTGGYQETQYF,TGCGCCAGCAGCGGTGGGACAGGGGGTTATCAAGAGACCCAGTACTTC
TRBV19,few,TRBJ1-5,-,14,CASSITGWDQPQHF,TGTGCCAGTAGTATAACCGGGTGGGATCAGCCCCAGCATTTT
TRBV19,-,TRBJ1-1,-,14,CASRRGEGTTEAFF,TGTGCCAGTAGACGGGGCGAGGGGACTACTGAAGCTTTCTTT
TRBV6-4,-,TRBJ2-1,-,13,CASSPEGLSEQFF,TGTGCCAGCAGTCCGGAGGGGCTCAGTGAGCAGTTCTTC
TRBV5-5,once,TRBJ1-5,TRBD1,15,CASSLWDSRNQPQHF,TGTGCCAGCAGCCTATGGGACAGCCGCAATCAGCCCCAGCATTTT
TRBV6-5,-,TRBJ1-5,-,13,CASSLGLDQPQHF,TGTGCCAGCAGCCTCGGACTGGATCAGCCCCAGCATTTT
TRBV18,-,TRBJ2-2,-,15,CASSRWDSTDGELFF,TGTGCCAGCTCACGGTGGGACTCCACTGACGGGGAGCTGTTTTTT
TRBV5-1,-,TRBJ1-2,-,13,CASSLAGEYGYTF,TGCGCCAGCAGCTTGGCAGGGGAGTATGGCTACACCTTC
TRBV19,-,TRBJ1-5,-,16,CASHRGREIGNQPQHF,TGTGCCAGTCATCGAGGGCGGGAAATAGGCAATCAGCCCCAGCATTTT
TRBV6-2/TRBV6-3,-,TRBJ1-1,TRBD1,19,CASSHTGTERTIMNTEAFF,TGTGCCAGCAGTCATACCGGGACAGAAAGAACCATCATGAACACTGAAGCTTTCTTT
TRBV2,once,TRBJ1-6,-,15,CASSERDSTNSPLHF,TGTGCCAGCAGTGAACGGGACTCAACTAATTCACCCCTCCACTTT
TRBV18,-,TRBJ2-5,-,13,CASSPRGPETQYF,TGTGCCAGCTCACCACGTGGGCCAGAGACCCAGTACTTC
TRBV10-3,-,TRBJ2-7,TRBD2,17,CAISKRTSGGPTYEQYF,TGTGCCATCAGTAAACGGACTAGCGGGGGCCCCACCTACGAGCAGTACTTC
TRBV7-9,-,TRBJ1-1,-,16,CASSLAGGGAGTEAFF,TGTGCCAGCAGCTTAGCGGGTGGGGGCGCTGGCACTGAAGCTTTCTTT
TRBV27,-,TRBJ2-1,TRBD2,16,CASSPLTSGRVNEQFF,TGTGCCAGCAGTCCCTTAACTAGCGGGAGAGTAAATGAGCAGTTCTTC
TRBV20-1,-,TRBJ1-2,-,11,CSARSVYGYTF,TGCAGTGCTAGGTCTGTCTATGGCTACACCTTC
TRBV6-1,once,TRBJ1-2,TRBD1,16,CASSDWPLTGDNGYTF,TGTGCCAGCAGTGACTGGCCATTGACAGGGGACAATGGCTACACCTTC
TRBV5-8,-,TRBJ2-3,-,15,CASNQWAERTDTQYF,TGTGCCAGCAACCAATGGGCCGAACGCACAGATACGCAGTATTTT
TRBV28,-,TRBJ1-1,TRBD1,15,CASSGTGGKFAEAFF,TGTGCCAGCAGCGGGACAGGGGGCAAGTTTGCTGAAGCTTTCTTT
TRBV3-1/TRBV3-2,-,TRBJ1-1,-,16,CASSRLGQGRNTEAFF,TGTGCCAGCAGCCGCTTGGGGCAGGGGCGCAACACTGAAGCTTTCTTT
TRBV30,-,TRBJ2-7,-,15,CAWEALAESSYEQYF,TGTGCCTGGGAAGCTTTAGCGGAGAGCTCCTACGAGCAGTACTTC
TRBV5-3,-,TRBJ2-1,-,21,CARSLGRDEQGGVGAYNEQFF,TGTGCCAGAAGCTTGGGCCGGGATGAACAGGGTGGTGTAGGGGCCTACAATGAGCAGTTCTTC
TRBV7-9,-,TRBJ1-1,TRBD1,18,CASSNTRGQVGGRAEAFF,TGTGCCAGCAGTAATACCCGAGGACAGGTCGGGGGAAGGGCTGAAGCTTTCTTT
TRBV6-5,-,TRBJ2-2,-,13,CASWLARGGELFF,TGTGCCAGCTGGCTAGCGAGGGGCGGGGAGCTGTTTTTT
TRBV30,-,TRBJ1-1,TRBD1,14,CAWNTDRVNTEAFF,TGTGCCTGGAACACGGACAGGGTGAACACTGAAGCTTTCTTT